The clone carrying this T cell receptor beta chain was observed at least ten times. Its antigen is unidentified. The CDR3 length is 15 residues. The trim removed 7 bases at V and 4 bases at J, leaving 10 bases unmatched. Germline values: CDR1 SNHLY, CDR2 FYNNEI. These data originate in a study of CD8+ T cells in alopecia areata. As for the study in general: Treatment of the treated patients consisted of oral tofacitinib, 5 to 10 mg twice daily. Severity of treated patients was scored by affected scalp percentage.

Treatment of the sample: oral pan-JAK inhibitor, 5-10 mg twice daily. The authors extracted RNA and reverse transcribed it into cDNA as the sequencing template. Only in-frame clones appear in the TCRdb table, and some are missing; sequencing was by immunoSEQ multiplex PCR. Counted here are about 190,000 clones, roughly 60% occurring once; the ten biggest clones make up around 0.92%. Notes on the study in general: In scalp and blood during tofacitinib, many expanded lesional clones persisted.

The J gene is TRBJ2-7, the V gene TRBV2, with 10 bases identical to TRBD2. Sequences were derived from CD4+ T cells sorted from blood, sampled at week 24, from a patient treated with tofacitinib. The receptor's source is a human donor with alopecia areata. CDR3 sequence: CASNEGLAGEYEQYF. DNA of the CDR3: TGTGCCAGCAACGAAGGGCTAGCGGGGGAGTACGAGCAGTACTTC.